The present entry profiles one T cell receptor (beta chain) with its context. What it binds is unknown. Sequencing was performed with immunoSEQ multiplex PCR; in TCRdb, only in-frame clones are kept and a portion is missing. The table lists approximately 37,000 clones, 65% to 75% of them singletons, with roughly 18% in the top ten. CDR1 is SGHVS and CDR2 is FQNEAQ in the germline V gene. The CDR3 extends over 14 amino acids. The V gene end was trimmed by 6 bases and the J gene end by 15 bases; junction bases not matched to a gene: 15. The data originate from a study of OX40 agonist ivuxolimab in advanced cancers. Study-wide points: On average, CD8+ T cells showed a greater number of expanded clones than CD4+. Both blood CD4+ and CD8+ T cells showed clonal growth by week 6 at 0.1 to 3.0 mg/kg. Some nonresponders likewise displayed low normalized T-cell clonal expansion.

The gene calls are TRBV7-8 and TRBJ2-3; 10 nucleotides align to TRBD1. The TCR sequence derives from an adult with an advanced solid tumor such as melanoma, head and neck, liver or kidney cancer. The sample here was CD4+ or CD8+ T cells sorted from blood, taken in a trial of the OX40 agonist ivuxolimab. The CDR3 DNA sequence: TGTGCCAGCAGTTTTTCCCGGGACAGGGGTCAAAAATATTTT. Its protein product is CASSFSRDRGQKYF.